This paragraph covers one TCR beta chain sequence. The source of the sample is a study of blood T cell repertoires in COVID-19. Study-wide background: Some COVID-19 samples were acute and others convalescent; all came from the United States, Italy and Spain. Sources were T cells, B-cell-depleted T cells, or PBMCs; the material itself was cDNA or gDNA.

The method was immunoSEQ multiplex PCR; TCRdb's version includes in-frame clones alone and lacks a portion of them. Of about 270,000 clones listed, approximately 80% are singletons. The sequenced material came from peripheral blood. The source is a woman aged 55-70 years with active or convalescent COVID-19.

CDR3 amino acids: CASSQRVKLGNEQFF. The DNA of the CDR3 is TGTGCCAGCAGCCAGAGGGTGAAACTTGGGAATGAGCAGTTCTTC. The V gene is TRBV7-9, the J gene TRBJ2-1; tentative D call: TRBD2 (5 bases). The germline gives CDR1 SEHNR, CDR2 FQNEAQ (reference sequence). Trimming removed 5 bases from V and 7 bases from J, with 18 bases in between. The CDR3 is made up of 15 amino acids.